The 25 T cell receptor beta chains given below trace back to one sample, sequenced in a study of PD-1 blockade in classical Hodgkin lymphoma. The sample's time point: cycle 4 day 1 (C4D1), after 5 to 7 weeks of nivolumab. With no exception, relapse followed autologous stem cell transplantation in all patients, and brentuximab vedotin exposure varied. Repertoires were generated with immunoSEQ multiplex PCR, while TCRdb's copy carries only in-frame clones and drops some. Found here are roughly 64,000 clones, roughly 89% of them singletons; the top ten hold 10%. Sample: peripheral blood mononuclear cells (PBMCs), taken before the fourth cycle of nivolumab. All receptors come from a human donor with classical Hodgkin lymphoma.

This clone has just one count. The chain uses TRBV6-1 and TRBJ1-1; 8 nucleotides agree with TRBD1. This CDR3 spans 14 amino acids. V lost 5 bases and J lost 2; bases outside the gene matches: 4. The germline V gene encodes CDR1 MNHNS and CDR2 SASEGT. The CDR3 protein is CASSYDRGNTEAFF. The CDR3 DNA sequence: TGTGCCAGCAGTTATGACAGGGGCAACACTGAAGCTTTCTTT.

The chain links TRBV6-1 to TRBJ1-4, with TRBD1 matching over 10 bases. With 2 bases clipped from V and 8 bases from J, the junction kept 17 bases outside the gene matches. This CDR3 contains 19 residues. The germline gives CDR1 MNHNS, CDR2 SASEGT. The CDR3 reads CASSESPLGSGTGVEKLFF. The CDR3 DNA follows: TGTGCCAGCAGTGAATCCCCCCTGGGCTCCGGGACAGGGGTGGAAAAACTGTTTTTT.

J is TRBJ1-1 and V is TRBV5-1; D might be TRBD1 (6 bases). CDR3 length: 14 residues. CDR1 is SGHRS and CDR2 is YFSETQ in the germline V gene. Between the trimmed V and J ends, which lost 4 bases and 6 bases, there was a span of 16 bases. CDR3 nucleotide sequence: TGCGCCAGCAGCAGGGGGTTAAATCCCCCTGAAGCTTTCTTT. This gives the protein CASSRGLNPPEAFF.

The chain combines TRBV2 with TRBJ2-7; perhaps TRBD2 as D (6 bases). This CDR3 contains 14 residues. V lost 5 bases and J 0 bases, leaving 11 bases between the germline ends. From germline, CDR1 is SNHLY and CDR2 FYNNEI. This CDR3 is CASSQSGDSYEQYF. The DNA for the CDR3 is TGTGCCAGCAGTCAGTCGGGGGACTCCTACGAGCAGTACTTC.

V is TRBV30 and J is TRBJ1-4; possibly TRBD1 for D (6 bases). Germline V gives CDR1 GTSNPN, CDR2 SVGIG (reference sequence). This CDR3 has 14 amino acids. V was clipped by 3 bases and J by 4 bases, with 12 bases between them. Written as DNA, the CDR3 is TGTGCCTGGAGCACAGGGCAATTTAATGAAAAACTGTTTTTT. The encoded protein is CAWSTGQFNEKLFF. The whole variable domain, remainder taken from reference TRBV30 and TRBJ1-4, is SQTIHQWPATLVQPVGSPLSLECTVEGTSNPNLYWYRQAAGRGLQLLFYSVGIGQISSEVPQNLSASRPQDRQFILSSKKLLLSDSGFYLCAWSTGQFNEKLFFGSGTQLSVL.

V is TRBV4-1 and J is TRBJ2-6; perhaps TRBD1 as D (6 bases). The CDR3 is made up of 16 amino acids. Trimming left V 1 base short and J 2 bases short, with 9 bases between. Germline V lookup: CDR1 MGHRA, CDR2 YSYEKL. In DNA form, the CDR3 reads TGCGCCAGCAGCCAAGTTCAGGGGACTGGGGCCAACGTCCTGACTTTC. Its protein is CASSQVQGTGANVLTF.

The chain has TRBV14 and TRBJ1-6; D is ambiguous. Germline loops: CDR1 SGHDN, CDR2 FVKESK. Trimming cost V 1 base and J 10 bases, with 11 bases left between them. The CDR3 has 14 amino acids. CDR3 residues: CASSQARGQSPLHF. In DNA, the CDR3 is TGTGCCAGCAGCCAAGCCCGCGGCCAATCACCCCTCCACTTT.

This chain joins TRBV7-8 and TRBJ2-1; TRBD2 might be the D (5 bases). Germline-derived CDR1 and CDR2 are SGHVS and FQNEAQ. V gave up 1 base and J gave up 2 bases, with 9 bases separating them. The CDR3 has 15 amino acids. The DNA of the CDR3 is TGTGCCAGCAGCTTAGGCACGGGAACCTACAATGAGCAGTTCTTC. It codes for CASSLGTGTYNEQFF.

The rearrangement joins TRBV5-1 to TRBJ2-3, with D tentatively TRBD1 (6 bases). There are 16 residues in the CDR3. With 0 bases removed from V and 2 bases from J, the gap between germline ends came to 13 bases. From germline, CDR1 is SGHRS and CDR2 YFSETQ. The CDR3 here is CASSLGGRGPTDTQYF. The CDR3, as DNA: TGCGCCAGCAGCTTGGGAGGCAGGGGCCCCACAGATACGCAGTATTTT.

V is TRBV5-4 and J is TRBJ1-6; D remains ambiguous. The CDR3 is 17 amino acids. CDR1 is SGHNT and CDR2 is YYREEE in the germline V gene (reference sequence). The V and J ends lost 3 bases and 10 bases respectively, with 23 bases between them. The CDR3 DNA reads TGTGCCAGCAGCTCCCCTAGTAGGACCTCCTCGGGGTCACCCCTCCACTTT. Translating it yields CASSSPSRTSSGSPLHF.

The rearrangement uses TRBV19 and TRBJ1-2; D ambiguous. CDR1 LNHDA and CDR2 SQIVND come from the germline V gene (reference sequence). This CDR3 is 14 amino acids long. V gave up 5 bases and J gave up 2 bases, with 12 bases separating them. CDR3: CASSRLTGNYGYTF. In nucleotides, the CDR3 is TGTGCCAGTAGTCGCCTAACTGGGAACTATGGCTACACCTTC.

The V call is TRBV6-6, the J call TRBJ1-2, with 8 bases lining up with TRBD1. The CDR3 sequence is 15 residues long. The junction had 7 bases not matched to a gene; V was cut back by 4 bases and J by 3 bases. Germline CDR1 is MNHNY and CDR2 is SVGAGI (reference sequence). The CDR3 nucleotides read TGTGCCAGCAGTTCGGGACAGGACTTTTACTATGGCTACACCTTC. It translates to CASSSGQDFYYGYTF.

The table lists this clone with many counts. V and J are TRBV4-2 and TRBJ2-2, with D unclear. The length of the CDR3 is 12 residues. Germline CDR1 and CDR2: LGHNA and YNFKEQ. V dropped 0 bases and J dropped 4 bases, with 0 bases sitting between them. CDR3 residues: CASSQDTGELFF. Here the CDR3 DNA reads TGTGCCAGCAGCCAAGACACCGGGGAGCTGTTTTTT.

The chain combines TRBV5-1 with TRBJ2-1, with TRBD1 identical over 8 bases. V shed 0 bases, J shed 0 bases, and the junction held 2 bases outside the gene matches. This CDR3 comprises 16 residues. Germline values: CDR1 SGHRS, CDR2 YFSETQ. The chain's CDR3 is CASSLDGTGSYNEQFF. CDR3 coding DNA: TGCGCCAGCAGCTTGGATGGGACAGGCTCCTACAATGAGCAGTTCTTC.

Only one count was recorded for this clone. Here the CDR3 reads CASSLILAANTGELFF. DNA for the CDR3: TGTGCCAGCAGCTTAATTCTTGCGGCGAACACCGGGGAGCTGTTTTTT. V usage is TRBV7-8 and J usage is TRBJ2-2; no clear D. V dropped 2 bases and J dropped 0 bases, with 10 bases sitting between them. CDR3 length: 16 residues. From germline, CDR1 is SGHVS and CDR2 FQNEAQ. Full variable domain (rest looked up from reference TRBV7-8 and TRBJ2-2): GAGVSQSPRYKVAKRGQDVALRCDPISGHVSLFWYQQALGQGPEFLTYFQNEAQLDKSGLPSDRFFAERPEGSVSTLKIQRTQQEDSAVYLCASSLILAANTGELFFGEGSRLTVL.

J is TRBJ1-3 and V is TRBV20-1; no firm D call. The CDR3 contains 11 residues. Trimming took off 5 bases at V and 3 bases at J, with 5 bases between the two ends. In germline, CDR1 is DFQATT, CDR2 SNEGSKA (reference sequence). The CDR3 reads CSALYGNTIYF. In nucleotides, the CDR3 is TGCAGTGCTCTTTATGGAAACACCATATATTTT.

The rearrangement joins TRBV15 to TRBJ2-1; TRBD2 matches at 7 bases. CDR1 is LNHNV and CDR2 is YYDKDF in the germline V gene (reference sequence). Trimming took 2 bases from V and 9 from J; bases not matched to a gene: 4. This CDR3 is 13 amino acids long. The CDR3 DNA is TGTGCCACCAGCAGATCGCTAGCGGTTGAGCAGTTCTTC. Translating it yields CATSRSLAVEQFF.

The CDR3 nucleotides are TGTGCCAGCATAGGGGTAGAAAGGACAGATACGCAGTATTTT. This translates into CASIGVERTDTQYF. The rearrangement links TRBV28 to TRBJ2-3; tentative D call: TRBD1 (5 bases). This CDR3 has 14 residues. Germline CDR1 reads MDHEN; CDR2 reads SYDVKM. The germline V and J ends were trimmed by 7 bases and 3 bases, with 14 bases remaining between them. The full variable domain, its missing parts supplied by reference TRBV28 and TRBJ2-3, is DVKVTQSSRYLVKRTGEKVFLECVQDMDHENMFWYRQDPGLGLRLIYFSYDVKMKEKGDIPEGYSVSREKKERFSLILESASTNQTSMYLCASIGVERTDTQYFGPGTRLTVL.

V and J are TRBV5-8 and TRBJ2-2; D call uncertain. Germline-derived CDR1 and CDR2 are SGHTS and YDEGEE. Trimming shortened V by 9 bases and J by 4 bases, and 10 bases separated the two germline ends. This CDR3 is built from 12 residues. The CDR3 sequence is CAIRVFTGELFF. In nucleotides, the CDR3 is TGTGCCATCCGGGTATTCACCGGGGAGCTGTTTTTT.

The chain joins TRBV7-2 to TRBJ2-7, with D possibly being TRBD1 or TRBD2 (5 bases each). Trimming cost V 5 bases and J 3 bases, with 14 bases left between them. The CDR3 has 14 residues. Germline loops: CDR1 SGHTA, CDR2 FQGNSA. The CDR3, as DNA: TGTGCCAGCAGCCCCCTATGGGACCACTACGAGCAGTACTTC. Protein sequence: CASSPLWDHYEQYF.

J is TRBJ1-5 and V is TRBV6-5, with D unresolved. The length of the CDR3 is 14 residues. The germline V gene encodes CDR1 MNHEY and CDR2 SVGAGI. V lost 4 bases and J lost 4, with 11 bases in between. The CDR3 region is CASSFGLGNQPQHF. As DNA, the CDR3 is TGTGCCAGCAGTTTCGGTCTCGGGAATCAGCCCCAGCATTTT.

The gene calls are TRBV7-9 and TRBJ2-1; D possibly matches TRBD1 or TRBD2 (6 bases each). V was pared by 7 bases and J by 4 bases, with 8 bases between. CDR3 length: 12 residues. The germline CDR1 and CDR2 sequences are SEHNR and FQNEAQ (reference sequence). The CDR3 loop reads CASKGGYNEQFF. In DNA form, the CDR3 reads TGTGCCAGCAAGGGGGGATACAATGAGCAGTTCTTC. Combining the CDR3 with reference TRBV7-9 and TRBJ2-1 gives the whole variable domain DTGVSQNPRHKITKRGQNVTFRCDPISEHNRLYWYRQTLGQGPEFLTYFQNEAQLEKSRLLSDRFSAERPKGSFSTLEIQRTEQGDSAMYLCASKGGYNEQFFGPGTRLTVL.

This clone was recorded only once. V and J are TRBV7-8 and TRBJ1-1; D remains unclear. This CDR3 contains 14 residues. The V gene lost 5 bases and the J gene lost 1 base, with 11 bases spanning the gap. Germline lookup yields CDR1 SGHVS and CDR2 FQNEAQ. The CDR3 is CASSPPRPNTEAFF. Here the CDR3 DNA reads TGTGCCAGCAGCCCCCCCCGGCCGAACACTGAAGCTTTCTTT.

The genes are TRBV7-8 and TRBJ1-2; no clear D gene. Germline values: CDR1 SGHVS, CDR2 FQNEAQ. The CDR3 has 14 amino acids. The germline V and J ends were trimmed by 10 bases and 0 bases, with 15 bases remaining between them. The CDR3 loop is CATHLRSSNYGYTF. The CDR3 DNA sequence: TGTGCCACACACCTGAGGAGTTCTAACTATGGCTACACCTTC.

This clone was detected only once. The chain links TRBV9 to TRBJ2-1, with D possibly matching TRBD2 (5 bases). V lost 5 bases to trimming and J lost 5 bases, with 14 bases between them. Per germline, CDR1 SGDLS and CDR2 YYNGEE. This CDR3 comprises 14 residues. The CDR3 region has the DNA TGTGCCAGCAGTAGAGAGGGCCTGAACAATGAGCAGTTCTTC. It encodes CASSREGLNNEQFF.